The 5 T cell receptor beta chains in this list originate from one sample, sequenced in a study of brain T cells in children with intractable seizures. Generated by immunoSEQ multiplex PCR, the TCRdb table keeps only in-frame clones and is missing some. The data hold 88,000 or so clones, with around nine tenths observed a single time. Material: peripheral blood, obtained at surgery. These receptor sequences come from a girl aged 2-10 years with Rasmussen encephalitis and intractable seizures.

The rearrangement links TRBV7-9 to TRBJ2-1, with 7 bases that match TRBD1. Germline CDR1 is SEHNR and CDR2 is FQNEAQ (reference sequence). Unmatched junction bases numbered 12, after V lost 5 bases and J lost 8 bases. This CDR3 has 15 residues. CDR3 loop: CASSKLRYRGDEQFF. In nucleotides, the CDR3 is TGTGCCAGCAGCAAACTCCGGTACAGGGGAGATGAGCAGTTCTTC.

This clone was seen a handful of times. The CDR3, as DNA: TGTGCCAGCAGCTGGGGGACAGGGAGCGAGCAGTACTTC. Amino acid sequence: CASSWGTGSEQYF. This sequence joins TRBV11-2 and TRBJ2-7; 9 nucleotides line up with TRBD1. Per germline, CDR1 SGHAT and CDR2 FQNNGV. The CDR3 is 13 amino acids. The V and J ends lost 4 bases and 6 bases, in that order; junction bases with no gene match: 4. Supplemented by reference TRBV11-2 and TRBJ2-7, the full variable domain reads EAGVAQSPRYKIIEKRQSVAFWCNPISGHATLYWYQQILGQGPKLLIQFQNNGVVDDSQLPKDRFSAERLKGVDSTLKIQPAKLEDSAVYLCASSWGTGSEQYFGPGTRLTVT.

The V call is TRBV11-2, the J call TRBJ1-6; 8 bases map to TRBD1. Trimming cost V 5 bases and J 0 bases; bases outside gene matches: 9. Germline assignment: CDR1 SGHAT and CDR2 FQNNGV. This CDR3 is built from 18 residues. This CDR3 is CASSTRQGQLSYNSPLHF. The CDR3 region has the DNA TGTGCCAGCAGCACCCGACAGGGGCAGCTCTCCTATAATTCACCCCTCCACTTT. Combining the CDR3 with reference TRBV11-2 and TRBJ1-6 gives the whole variable domain EAGVAQSPRYKIIEKRQSVAFWCNPISGHATLYWYQQILGQGPKLLIQFQNNGVVDDSQLPKDRFSAERLKGVDSTLKIQPAKLEDSAVYLCASSTRQGQLSYNSPLHFGNGTRLTVT.

This clone showed up just once. J is TRBJ2-4 and V is TRBV19; 7 nucleotides line up with TRBD1. The CDR3 length is 15 residues. Losses at the gene ends were 3 bases for V and 0 bases for J; bases not matched to a gene: 2. Germline-derived CDR1 and CDR2 are LNHDA and SQIVND (reference sequence). The CDR3 loop reads CASSIGDRAKNIQYF. CDR3 DNA: TGTGCCAGTAGTATCGGGGACAGAGCCAAAAACATTCAGTACTTC.

The V gene is TRBV29-1, the J gene TRBJ2-1; weak D call: TRBD2 (5 bases). The V gene's germline CDR1 is SQVTM and CDR2 ANQGSEA. The length of the CDR3 is 10 residues. V was trimmed by 3 bases and J by 10 bases, leaving 7 bases between them. DNA of the CDR3: TGCAGCGTTGACCAGCGGGAGCAGTTCTTC. It is translated as CSVDQREQFF.